A selection of T cell receptor beta chains follows, all from one sample in a study of blood T cell repertoires in COVID-19. The repertoire was sequenced with immunoSEQ multiplex PCR; TCRdb's copy has only in-frame clones and lacks some. The sample contains about 360,000 clones, more than 70% of which appear only once. Sequences were obtained from peripheral blood. These receptors all stem from a man aged 25 to 45 with active or convalescent COVID-19. The CDR3 runs from the conserved cysteine through the conserved F or W. The D gene is left open where the match is weak. The size of a clone is reported for some rows only, either as once, few or many, or as a class for expanded clones.

>TRBV7-9|TRBJ1-3|NA|NA
TGTGCCAGCAGCCCAGGGGGAAACACCATATATTTT
CASSPGGNTIYF
>TRBV7-3|TRBJ2-7|TRBD2|NA
TGTGCCAGCAGCTTTGGCGGGGGGGCCGAAGAGCAGTACTTC
CASSFGGGAEEQYF
>TRBV6-5|TRBJ1-5|NA|NA
TGTGCCAGCAGTTACGTCAGGGGCGGTCAGCCCCAGCATTTT
CASSYVRGGQPQHF
>TRBV7-2|TRBJ2-6|NA|NA
TGTGCCAGCAGCTCCCCAGGGTTGGCTGGGGCCAACGTCCTGACTTTC
CASSSPGLAGANVLTF
>TRBV19|TRBJ1-5|NA|NA
TGTGCCAGTAGTACGCAGAGCAATCAGCCCCAGCATTTT
CASSTQSNQPQHF
>TRBV6-2/TRBV6-3|TRBJ2-5|TRBD2|NA
TGTGCCAGCAGCCGTAGCGGGGCCGGACAAGAGACCCAGTACTTC
CASSRSGAGQETQYF
>TRBV19|TRBJ2-3|NA|NA
TGTGCCAGTAGTATAGGGCTAGCGACCCTCACAGATACGCAGTATTTT
CASSIGLATLTDTQYF
>TRBV7-8|TRBJ1-1|NA|NA
TGTGCCAGCAGCTTTGCGGCTAACGCGAACACTGAAGCTTTCTTT
CASSFAANANTEAFF
>TRBV2|TRBJ2-7|NA|many
TGTGCCAGCAGCCCGTCCTACGAGCAGTACTTC
CASSPSYEQYF
>TRBV24-1|TRBJ2-1|TRBD2|NA
TGTGCCACCAGTGATTCCTTTCGAGGGACTAGACCATACAATGAGCAGTTCTTC
CATSDSFRGTRPYNEQFF
>TRBV7-8|TRBJ2-3|TRBD2|NA
TGTGCCAGCAGCTTAGCGCAGACTAGCGGGGGGGATACGCAGTATTTT
CASSLAQTSGGDTQYF
>TRBV5-1|TRBJ1-2|NA|NA
TGCGCCAGCAGCGGCACAGGGAGTGACTATGGCTACACCTTC
CASSGTGSDYGYTF
>TRBV5-1|TRBJ2-1|TRBD2|NA
TGCGCCAGCAGCTGGGGTGTGGGAAGCGGGAGTGGTGAGCAGTTCTTC
CASSWGVGSGSGEQFF
>TRBV28|TRBJ2-6|NA|once
TGTGCCAGCAGTCGTACTGGGGCCAACGTCCTGACTTTC
CASSRTGANVLTF
>TRBV18|TRBJ2-7|TRBD2|NA
TGTGCCAGCTCACCTCCGACTAGCTACGGCGAGCAGTACTTC
CASSPPTSYGEQYF
>TRBV15|TRBJ2-1|NA|NA
TGTGCCACCTCTACCCCCAGAGCGGGTTCCTACAATGAGCAGTTCTTC
CATSTPRAGSYNEQFF